The 27 T cell receptor beta chains below were found in one sample sequenced in a study of monozygotic twins with inflammatory bowel disease. From the 5' RACE reads, TCRdb lists one entry per CDR3 protein and no DNA. The ten top clones account for roughly 2.3%, within a sample of about 450,000 distinct CDR3 sequences. Specimen: blood. These receptors were obtained from a human donor with ulcerative colitis or Crohn's disease, or a healthy co-twin of an affected twin (not recorded which).

The J gene is TRBJ2-1, the V gene TRBV20-1; there is no DNA to check the TCRdb D call of TRBD2. This CDR3 has 14 amino acids. Germline values: CDR1 DFQATT, CDR2 SNEGSKA (reference sequence). This CDR3 is CSARSLAGLNEQFF.

The V and J genes are TRBV9 and TRBJ1-1; the TRBD1 assignment by TCRdb is unverifiable without DNA. The germline V gene has CDR1 SGDLS and CDR2 YYNGEE. The CDR3 contains 13 residues. The chain's CDR3 is CASSETGRTEAFF. Complete variable domain (other parts from reference TRBV9 and TRBJ1-1): DSGVTQTPKHLITATGQRVTLRCSPRSGDLSVYWYQQSLDQGLQFLIQYYNGEERAKGNILERFSAQQFPDLHSELNLSSLELGDSALYFCASSETGRTEAFFGQGTRLTVV.

The gene calls are TRBV5-1 and TRBJ1-1; TCRdb calls TRBD1, which cannot be checked without DNA. This CDR3 spans 14 amino acids. Per germline, CDR1 SGHRS and CDR2 YFSETQ. The CDR3 region is CASSTGQGSGEAFF.

The chain carries TRBV9 and TRBJ2-7; TCRdb's D call, TRBD1, is unchecked because there is no DNA. Germline CDR1 and CDR2: SGDLS and YYNGEE. The CDR3 is made up of 14 amino acids. The CDR3 protein is CASSVSPGSYEQYF.

The chain carries TRBV9 and TRBJ1-3; TCRdb returns TRBD1, unconfirmable since there is no DNA. The CDR3 length is 14 residues. Germline V gene sequence: CDR1 SGDLS, CDR2 YYNGEE. This chain's CDR3 is CASSSTGTRNTIYF. Full variable domain (rest looked up from reference TRBV9 and TRBJ1-3): DSGVTQTPKHLITATGQRVTLRCSPRSGDLSVYWYQQSLDQGLQFLIQYYNGEERAKGNILERFSAQQFPDLHSELNLSSLELGDSALYFCASSSTGTRNTIYFGEGSWLTVV.

The V and J genes are TRBV28 and TRBJ2-3. This CDR3 is 11 amino acids long. Germline V gene sequence: CDR1 MDHEN, CDR2 SYDVKM. CDR3 residues: CASTTTDTQYF.

The chain recombines TRBV29-1 with TRBJ2-2; TCRdb reports TRBD1, a call that lacks DNA to check it against. Looked up from germline, CDR1 is SQVTM and CDR2 is ANQGSEA. This CDR3 region has 11 residues. The CDR3 region is CSIQGAGELFF.

The chain recombines TRBV9 with TRBJ2-3; TCRdb returns TRBD1, unconfirmable since there is no DNA. CDR1 is SGDLS and CDR2 is YYNGEE in the germline V gene. This CDR3 has 14 residues. CDR3 in amino acids: CASSGGPNTDTQYF.

V usage is TRBV7-8 and J usage is TRBJ2-5; TCRdb outputs TRBD2, but without DNA this stays unchecked. This CDR3 is built from 15 residues. The germline V gene has CDR1 SGHVS and CDR2 FQNEAQ. The CDR3 sequence: CASSFAAGRGETQYF.

V gene TRBV20-1 combines with J gene TRBJ1-1. CDR3 length: 13 residues. Germline CDR1 and CDR2: DFQATT and SNEGSKA (reference sequence). CDR3 sequence: CSASQPGNTEAFF.

The chain joins TRBV7-2 to TRBJ2-1; TCRdb indicates TRBD1, and absent DNA this call remains unverified. CDR1 SGHTA and CDR2 FQGNSA come from the germline V gene. The CDR3 loop spans 16 amino acids. The CDR3 is CASSLTFGGRVREQFF.

The V call is TRBV5-6, the J call TRBJ1-1. The V gene's germline CDR1 is SGHDT and CDR2 YYEEEE. The CDR3 covers 14 residues. CDR3 residues: CASSPPLTLTEAFF.

This chain joins TRBV18 and TRBJ1-3. The CDR3 is 15 amino acids. Germline V gene data show CDR1 as KGHSH and CDR2 as LQKENI. CDR3 in amino acids: CASSPPPDSGNTIYF. The full variable domain, completed using reference TRBV18 and TRBJ1-3, is NAGVMQNPRHLVRRRGQEARLRCSPMKGHSHVYWYRQLPEEGLKFMVYLQKENIIDESGMPKERFSAEFPKEGPSILRIQQVVRGDSAAYFCASSPPPDSGNTIYFGEGSWLTVV.

V usage is TRBV20-1 and J usage is TRBJ2-1; as DNA is missing, the TRBD2 call by TCRdb cannot be tested. The length of the CDR3 is 15 residues. Germline lookup yields CDR1 DFQATT and CDR2 SNEGSKA (reference sequence). CDR3 sequence reads: CSARVPGLAPNEQLF.

The chain joins TRBV7-8 to TRBJ2-3. This CDR3 contains 16 residues. The germline gives CDR1 SGHVS, CDR2 FQNEAQ. CDR3 in amino acids: CASSLGATGSPDTQYF.

V is TRBV5-1 and J is TRBJ2-7; the TRBD1 assignment by TCRdb is unverifiable without DNA. Germline V gene data show CDR1 as SGHRS and CDR2 as YFSETQ. There are 13 residues in the CDR3. The CDR3 loop reads CASSRAGLYEQYF.

The J gene is TRBJ2-6, the V gene TRBV6-1; the D call of TRBD1 rests on TCRdb alone, since no DNA is present to check it. Germline CDR1 MNHNS, CDR2 SASEGT. CDR3 length: 17 amino acids. The CDR3 region is CASSERGSTSGANVLTF.

V gene TRBV6-1 combines with J gene TRBJ1-1. Germline CDR1 and CDR2: MNHNS and SASEGT. There are 12 residues in the CDR3. Here the CDR3 reads CASIRANAEAFF.

This sequence joins TRBV5-6 and TRBJ1-5. CDR1 SGHDT and CDR2 YYEEEE come from the germline V gene. This CDR3 contains 13 residues. The CDR3 loop is CASSLQSGQPQHF.

This chain uses TRBV29-1 with TRBJ2-7; TCRdb's D call of TRBD2 is untestable without DNA. CDR3 length equals 14 residues. Looked up from germline, CDR1 is SQVTM and CDR2 is ANQGSEA. The CDR3 loop reads CSVEDAGEGYEQYF.

This chain joins TRBV6-1 and TRBJ1-2. There are 13 residues in the CDR3. Germline-derived CDR1 and CDR2 are MNHNS and SASEGT. The CDR3 reads CASRNGLSYGYTF.

This chain links TRBV7-9 with TRBJ1-1. Germline V gene sequence: CDR1 SEHNR, CDR2 FQNEAQ (reference sequence). The CDR3 has 12 residues. This CDR3 reads CASSFSAAEAFF.

V usage is TRBV20-1 and J usage is TRBJ1-1. CDR1 is DFQATT and CDR2 is SNEGSKA in the germline V gene (reference sequence). This CDR3 has 11 residues. The chain's CDR3 is CSARRQQLAFF.

V is TRBV10-3 and J is TRBJ2-2. The CDR3 consists of 15 residues. The germline gives CDR1 ENHRY, CDR2 SYGVKD. CDR3: CAISEFGSNTGELFF.

V is TRBV7-2 and J is TRBJ2-7; without DNA, the TCRdb call of TRBD1 cannot be checked. CDR3 size: 14 residues. Per the germline V gene, CDR1 is SGHTA and CDR2 is FQGNSA. The CDR3 region is CASSPGISSYEQYF.

The genes are TRBV7-9 and TRBJ2-1. Germline V gives CDR1 SEHNR, CDR2 FQNEAQ (reference sequence). This CDR3 comprises 11 residues. The CDR3 loop is CASILYNEQFF.

V gene TRBV20-1 combines with J gene TRBJ2-2; TCRdb outputs TRBD2, but without DNA this stays unchecked. The germline CDR1 and CDR2 sequences are DFQATT and SNEGSKA (reference sequence). The CDR3 length is 15 residues. CDR3 residues: CSARTSGSVDGELFF.